These 24 T cell receptor beta chains came from one sample sequenced in a study of human T cells and chemical hapten exposure. Sample time point: pre-sensitization, week 0. The treatment: therapeutic diphenylcyclopropenone sensitization with weekly scalp DPC. TCRdb reprocessed the RACE reads via MiXCR and lists one record per CDR3 protein. Of 38,000 or so distinct CDR3 sequences in the sample, roughly 7.2% were seen once. Here the sequenced sample was whole blood, taken in connection with sensitization to the hapten diphenylcyclopropenone (DPC). The source is a woman aged 45-60 years with alopecia areata. Some clones in this sample may be carry-over from other donors' samples.

This clonotype was observed many times. The genes are TRBV5-1 and TRBJ2-2; 7 bases are shared with TRBD2. The V gene's germline CDR1 is SGHRS and CDR2 YFSETQ. The CDR3 runs to 18 residues. J was trimmed by 1 base and V by 4 bases; bases with no gene match: 13. CDR3 sequence: CASSAFPKAGENTGELFF. CDR3 bases: TGCGCCAGCAGCGCCTTCCCGAAGGCGGGAGAGAACACCGGGGAGCTGTTTTTT.

A few counts support this clonotype. The chain combines TRBV12-3 or TRBV12-4 with TRBJ2-3; D ambiguous. There are 13 residues in the CDR3. V lost 2 bases and J lost 7, with 10 bases in between. The CDR3 region is CASSLPLSYTQYF. CDR3 nucleotides: TGTGCCAGCAGTTTACCCCTAAGCTATACGCAGTATTTT.

V usage is TRBV29-1 and J usage is TRBJ1-1, with D possibly TRBD1 on 5 matching bases. Germline V gene lookup returns CDR1 SQVTM and CDR2 ANQGSEA. This CDR3 has 12 amino acids. V gave up 7 bases and J gave up 4 bases, with 13 bases separating them. The CDR3 sequence: CSARAGPTEAFF. CDR3 nucleotides: TGCAGCGCAAGGGCAGGGCCCACTGAAGCTTTCTTT. Full variable domain (missing parts from reference TRBV29-1 and TRBJ1-1): SAVISQKPSRDICQRGTSLTIQCQVDSQVTMMFWYRQQPGQSLTLIATANQGSEATYESGFVIDKFPISRPNLTFSTLTVSNMSPEDSSIYLCSARAGPTEAFFGQGTRLTVV.

This clonotype appeared many times. The chain recombines TRBV29-1 with TRBJ1-1, with no clear D. Trimming removed 7 bases at V and 6 bases at J, with 12 bases between. CDR3 size: 11 residues. Germline V gene lookup returns CDR1 SQVTM and CDR2 ANQGSEA. The CDR3 reads CSALNKAEAFF. CDR3 in DNA: TGCAGCGCGCTAAACAAGGCTGAAGCTTTCTTT.

There are many counts of this clonotype. The gene calls are TRBV6-5 and TRBJ2-7; 8 bases fit TRBD2. The V gene end was trimmed by 6 bases and the J gene end by 4 bases; junction bases not matched to a gene: 17. The CDR3 extends over 17 amino acids. Germline CDR1 and CDR2: MNHEY and SVGAGI. The CDR3: CASSFSSSGAFFYEQYF. CDR3 coding DNA: TGTGCCAGCAGCTTCTCTAGTAGCGGGGCCTTTTTTTACGAGCAGTACTTC.

J is TRBJ1-1 and V is TRBV20-1; weak D call: TRBD1 (5 bases). Germline V CDR1 and CDR2: DFQATT, SNEGSKA (reference sequence). CDR3 length equals 13 residues. With 3 bases removed from V and 5 bases from J, the gap between germline ends came to 13 bases. The CDR3 loop reads CSASRGSGTEAFF. As DNA, the CDR3 is TGCAGTGCTAGCCGGGGCAGTGGGACTGAAGCTTTCTTT.

This clonotype has ten or more counts. The V gene is TRBV10-3, the J gene TRBJ2-7; D might be TRBD2 (6 bases). The V gene's germline CDR1 is ENHRY and CDR2 SYGVKD. Trimming shortened V by 11 bases and J by 2 bases, and 19 bases separated the two germline ends. This CDR3 contains 14 residues. CDR3: CAAGSAGLTYEQYF. The DNA of the CDR3 is TGTGCCGCAGGCAGTGCGGGGCTCACCTACGAGCAGTACTTC.

The gene calls are TRBV19 and TRBJ1-5, with a weak D call TRBD1 (6 bases). V lost 8 bases and J lost 4, with 12 bases in between. This CDR3 has 13 residues. The germline gives CDR1 LNHDA, CDR2 SQIVND (reference sequence). CDR3 sequence: CASSGGLNQPQHF. CDR3 nucleotides: TGTGCCAGTTCTGGGGGCCTTAATCAGCCCCAGCATTTT.

CDR3 DNA sequence: TGTGCCAGCACCAACGTAAGGGTAGCAGGGGCCAACGTCCTGACTTTC. Protein sequence: CASTNVRVAGANVLTF. The chain joins TRBV27 to TRBJ2-6; D is unclear. V gave up 7 bases and J gave up 4 bases, with 17 bases separating them. The CDR3 runs 16 residues. From germline, CDR1 is MNHEY and CDR2 SMNVEV (reference sequence).

Many counts were recorded for this clonotype. V gene TRBV29-1 combines with J gene TRBJ1-2, with a possible D match to TRBD1 (5 bases). The CDR3 is 11 amino acids. Trimming took off 7 bases at V and 4 bases at J, with 10 bases between the two ends. Germline assignment: CDR1 SQVTM and CDR2 ANQGSEA. Here the CDR3 reads CSGDSGYGYTF. As DNA, the CDR3 is TGCAGCGGCGACAGTGGCTATGGCTACACCTTC. The full variable domain, with the rest looked up from reference TRBV29-1 and TRBJ1-2, is SAVISQKPSRDICQRGTSLTIQCQVDSQVTMMFWYRQQPGQSLTLIATANQGSEATYESGFVIDKFPISRPNLTFSTLTVSNMSPEDSSIYLCSGDSGYGYTFGSGTRLTVV.

This clonotype was detected many times. V and J are TRBV18 and TRBJ1-2; a weak D match, TRBD1 (5 bases). The germline CDR1 and CDR2 sequences are KGHSH and LQKENI. V dropped 6 bases and J dropped 8 bases, with 13 bases sitting between them. The CDR3 contains 12 residues. CDR3 loop: CASSGMGDGYTF. CDR3 in DNA: TGTGCCAGCTCCGGCATGGGGGACGGCTACACCTTC.

This sequence joins TRBV6-1 and TRBJ2-1; D call uncertain. There are 14 residues in the CDR3. The germline gives CDR1 MNHNS, CDR2 SASEGT. V dropped 0 bases and J dropped 9 bases, with 12 bases sitting between them. CDR3 coding DNA: TGTGCCAGCAGTGAAGCCCGCAGCTCAGGTGAGCAGTTCTTC. Encoded protein: CASSEARSSGEQFF.

This clonotype was observed many times. CDR3 coding DNA: TGTGCCAGTAGTTCCGGTCGGAATCAGCCCCAGCATTTT. As protein: CASSSGRNQPQHF. V is TRBV19 and J is TRBJ1-5; D remains ambiguous. CDR1 is LNHDA, CDR2 SQIVND, per germline (reference sequence). The CDR3 extends over 13 amino acids. Trimming stripped 5 bases from V and 4 bases from J, with 9 bases between.

In this sample, this clonotype turned up many times. A read error may account for a junction end that differs from germline. This sequence joins TRBV12-3 or TRBV12-4 and TRBJ1-2, with TRBD1 identical over 7 bases. The CDR3 sequence is 11 residues long. The CDR3 protein is CASSLDRTVGF. The CDR3 DNA sequence: TGTGCCAGCAGTTTGGACAGGACGGTGGGCTTC.

As concerns this clonotype: The junction differs from germline at one of its ends, possibly a read error. The V and J genes are TRBV4-1 and TRBJ2-7; D call uncertain. This CDR3 is built from 11 residues. Germline loops: CDR1 MGHRA, CDR2 YSYEKL. The CDR3 nucleotides are TGCGCCAGCAGCCTTAGGGCGGCCCGTGACTTC. Its translation is CASSLRAARDF.

Ten or more counts support this clonotype. The chain links TRBV18 to TRBJ1-1; D is ambiguous. Per the germline V gene, CDR1 is KGHSH and CDR2 is LQKENI. V was cut by 1 base and J by 1 base, with 10 bases left in between. The CDR3 is made up of 15 amino acids. CDR3 residues: CASSPRLEGNTEAFF. CDR3 DNA sequence: TGTGCCAGCTCACCACGGTTGGAGGGGAACACTGAAGCTTTCTTT.

This chain connects TRBV7-3 to TRBJ2-1, with unresolved D. The CDR3 spans 16 residues. CDR1 and CDR2 from the germline V gene are SGHTA and FQGTGA. V was clipped by 2 bases and J by 2 bases, with 13 bases between them. The DNA of the CDR3 is TGTGCCAGCAGCTTAGCTCCCAGCAGAGCCTACAATGAGCAGTTCTTC. Encoded protein: CASSLAPSRAYNEQFF.

This clonotype has a count of ten or more. The V gene is TRBV20-1, the J gene TRBJ2-1, with D perhaps matching TRBD2 (6 bases). The V gene lost 5 bases and the J gene lost 2 bases, with 19 bases spanning the gap. The germline gives CDR1 DFQATT, CDR2 SNEGSKA (reference sequence). CDR3 length: 16 residues. The CDR3 bases are TGCAGTGCTTCTCCGATGGGGGGAATAGCCTACAATGAGCAGTTCTTC. Translated: CSASPMGGIAYNEQFF.

This clonotype appeared a few times. J is TRBJ1-1 and V is TRBV10-2; TRBD1 agrees at 9 bases. Unmatched junction bases numbered 5, after V lost 4 bases and J lost 5 bases. Germline loops: CDR1 WSHSY, CDR2 SAAADI. This CDR3 spans 14 amino acids. CDR3 sequence: CASSVGQGGTEAFF. The DNA for the CDR3 is TGCGCCAGCAGTGTGGGACAGGGAGGTACTGAAGCTTTCTTT.

The rearrangement joins TRBV29-1 to TRBJ1-1; 7 bases match TRBD1. J lost 7 bases, V lost 7 bases, and 12 bases had no gene match. This CDR3 spans 13 amino acids. CDR1 is SQVTM, CDR2 ANQGSEA, per germline. The CDR3 DNA reads as TGCAGCGGTGCAAGACAGGGTATAGGTGAAGCTTTCTTT. Translating it yields CSGARQGIGEAFF.

This clonotype was seen repeatedly, ten times or more. The chain links TRBV18 to TRBJ2-7; 10 bases match TRBD1. V lost 2 bases and J lost 4; bases outside the gene matches: 8. This CDR3 is built from 16 residues. Germline CDR1 KGHSH, CDR2 LQKENI. The CDR3 region has the DNA TGTGCCAGCTCACCATCCATTCCGGGACAGGGGTACGAGCAGTACTTC. The encoded protein is CASSPSIPGQGYEQYF.

This clonotype has ten or more counts. CDR3 region: CSASAGAYGYTF. The CDR3, as DNA: TGCAGTGCTTCCGCCGGGGCATATGGCTACACCTTC. The rearrangement joins TRBV20-1 to TRBJ1-2, with D possibly TRBD1 on 5 matching bases. From germline, CDR1 is DFQATT and CDR2 SNEGSKA (reference sequence). Trimming took off 5 bases at V and 5 bases at J, with 12 bases between the two ends. This CDR3 is 12 amino acids long.

The table lists this clonotype with many counts. The rearrangement uses TRBV7-6 and TRBJ2-3; 10 bases agree with TRBD2. The trim removed 5 bases at V and 10 bases at J, leaving 12 bases unmatched. Germline V gives CDR1 SGHVS, CDR2 FNYEAQ. The CDR3 has 15 amino acids. The CDR3 here is CASSPGLAEGRPQYF. CDR3 DNA: TGTGCCAGCAGCCCAGGACTAGCGGAGGGGCGGCCGCAGTATTTT.

The chain employs TRBV28 and TRBJ2-7, with 7 bases identical to TRBD2. The V gene end was trimmed by 4 bases and the J gene end by 0 bases; junction bases not matched to a gene: 12. CDR3 length equals 17 residues. The germline V gene has CDR1 MDHEN and CDR2 SYDVKM. The DNA for the CDR3 is TGTGCCAGCAGTTCCGCCCAGCGGGGCTCGAGCTCCTACGAGCAGTACTTC. Protein product: CASSSAQRGSSSYEQYF. The full variable domain, with the rest looked up from reference TRBV28 and TRBJ2-7, is DVKVTQSSRYLVKRTGEKVFLECVQDMDHENMFWYRQDPGLGLRLIYFSYDVKMKEKGDIPEGYSVSREKKERFSLILESASTNQTSMYLCASSSAQRGSSSYEQYFGPGTRLTVT.